This T cell receptor beta chain was documented in a study of CD8+ T cells in alopecia areata. Study background: Treatment comprised oral tofacitinib, 5 to 10 mg twice daily, in treated patients. The percentage of affected scalp area served as the score of severity for treated patients. Points from the study as a whole: Many expanded lesional clones persisted during tofacitinib (in both scalp and blood).

Isolated RNA was reverse transcribed into cDNA used as the sequencing template. Here immunoSEQ multiplex PCR was the method, and the copy in TCRdb shows in-frame clones only, minus some. The sample lists under 110,000 clones; 60% were seen once. Noted treatment: oral pan-JAK inhibitor, 5-10 mg twice daily. A FACSAria was used to sort CD4+ and CD8+ T cells. These cells came from PBMCs. In its sample, this clone was seen once. Its antigen remains unknown. Germline loops: CDR1 GTSNPN, CDR2 SVGIG (reference sequence). The junction had 9 bases not matched to a gene; V was cut back by 0 bases and J by 4 bases. The CDR3 extends over 16 amino acids.

The TCR comes from a human donor with alopecia areata. The J gene is TRBJ2-3, the V gene TRBV30; 8 nucleotides align to TRBD1. Sequences were derived from CD8+ T cells sorted from blood, sampled at approximately week 61, from a patient treated with tofacitinib. For the CDR3, the DNA is TGTGCCTGGAGTGTTGCCGGACAGGGATATGCAGATACGCAGTATTTT. Translation: CAWSVAGQGYADTQYF.